This passage covers 29 T cell receptor beta chains from one sample sequenced in a study of T cells after yellow fever vaccination. TCRdb reanalysed the 5' RACE reads using MiXCR and keeps one entry per CDR3 protein. The data contain some 560,000 distinct CDR3 sequences, roughly a sixth of them singletons. Specimen: PBMCs, collected 5 days after the first yellow fever vaccination. The receptors shown here come from a man between 18 and 35 years old who received the YFV17D yellow fever vaccine.

The chain employs TRBV27 and TRBJ2-5; D is undetermined. The CDR3 has 16 amino acids. Per the germline V gene, CDR1 is MNHEY and CDR2 is SMNVEV (reference sequence). V was trimmed by 4 bases and J by 3 bases, leaving 18 bases between them. The CDR3 protein is CASSSMGFFDKETQYF. In DNA form, the CDR3 reads TGTGCCAGCAGTTCGATGGGGTTTTTTGACAAAGAGACCCAGTACTTC.

The chain recombines TRBV5-5 with TRBJ2-7; 9 bases agree with TRBD1. Looked up from germline, CDR1 is SGHKS and CDR2 is YYEKEE (reference sequence). V was clipped by 1 base and J by 5 bases; unmatched bases: 4. The CDR3 length is 14 residues. CDR3 loop: CASSLSQGAHEQYF. The CDR3 coding sequence is TGTGCCAGCAGCTTGTCACAGGGGGCCCACGAGCAGTACTTC.

This clonotype was seen only a few times. The rearrangement joins TRBV2 to TRBJ2-1; 10 bases line up with TRBD2. Germline assignment: CDR1 SNHLY and CDR2 FYNNEI. The CDR3 is 15 amino acids. The trim removed 4 bases at V and 3 bases at J, leaving 3 bases unmatched. CDR3 coding DNA: TGTGCCAGCAGTGCACCTAGCGGGGGCTACAATGAGCAGTTCTTC. It is translated as CASSAPSGGYNEQFF. Full variable domain (outside the CDR3, taken from reference TRBV2 and TRBJ2-1): EPEVTQTPSHQVTQMGQEVILRCVPISNHLYFYWYRQILGQKVEFLVSFYNNEISEKSEIFDDQFSVERPDGSNFTLKIRSTKLEDSAMYFCASSAPSGGYNEQFFGPGTRLTVL.

At least ten counts were recorded for this clonotype. The chain uses TRBV7-2 and TRBJ1-1, with D maybe TRBD1 (5 bases). Looked up from germline, CDR1 is SGHTA and CDR2 is FQGNSA. V was clipped by 5 bases and J by 5 bases, with 12 bases between them. CDR3 size: 13 residues. The CDR3 spells CASSLGGGTEAFF. The CDR3 DNA is TGTGCCAGCAGCCTCGGGGGGGGAACTGAAGCTTTCTTT.

This clonotype was counted between two and nine times. The chain uses TRBV5-6 and TRBJ2-3, with 10 bases matching TRBD2. This CDR3 is built from 19 residues. After removal of 0 bases from V and 2 bases from J, the junction contained 12 bases not matched to a gene. In germline, CDR1 is SGHDT, CDR2 YYEEEE. The CDR3, as DNA: TGTGCCAGCAGCTTGGCCTTGGGGGTAGCGGGGGGTCCCACAGATACGCAGTATTTT. Translation gives CASSLALGVAGGPTDTQYF. Full variable domain (missing parts from reference TRBV5-6 and TRBJ2-3): DAGVTQSPTHLIKTRGQQVTLRCSPKSGHDTVSWYQQALGQGPQFIFQYYEEEERQRGNFPDRFSGHQFPNYSSELNVNALLLGDSALYLCASSLALGVAGGPTDTQYFGPGTRLTVL.

This clonotype was seen ten or more times. This chain connects TRBV7-2 to TRBJ2-1, with D perhaps matching TRBD1 (5 bases). The CDR3 extends over 14 amino acids. Per germline, CDR1 SGHTA and CDR2 FQGNSA. V was trimmed by 1 base and J by 2 bases, leaving 6 bases between them. The CDR3 loop reads CASSLEGPYNEQFF. DNA of the CDR3: TGTGCCAGCAGCTTAGAGGGGCCCTACAATGAGCAGTTCTTC.

This clonotype was detected many times. V and J are TRBV7-3 and TRBJ2-5; TRBD2 is a possible D gene (6 bases). The germline V gene has CDR1 SGHTA and CDR2 FQGTGA. The CDR3 is 13 residues long. Trimming removed 3 bases at V and 5 bases at J, with 10 bases between. CDR3 amino acids: CASSFGGGETQYF. In nucleotides, the CDR3 is TGTGCCAGCAGCTTCGGGGGTGGGGAGACCCAGTACTTC. The full variable domain, completed using reference TRBV7-3 and TRBJ2-5, is GAGVSQTPSNKVTEKGKYVELRCDPISGHTALYWYRQSLGQGPEFLIYFQGTGAADDSGLPNDRFFAVRPEGSVSTLKIQRTERGDSAVYLCASSFGGGETQYFGPGTRLLVL.

The chain employs TRBV5-1 and TRBJ2-3; 13 bases agree with TRBD2. With V trimmed by 3 bases and J by 4 bases, 5 bases remained unmatched. Germline V lookup: CDR1 SGHRS, CDR2 YFSETQ. This CDR3 spans 16 amino acids. The CDR3 reads CASSSTSGGLADTQYF. Written as DNA, the CDR3 is TGCGCCAGCAGCTCGACTAGCGGGGGGCTGGCAGATACGCAGTATTTT.

The V and J genes are TRBV5-1 and TRBJ1-1; the match to TRBD1 covers 8 bases. The ends lost 3 bases at V and 1 base at J; junction bases unmatched: 2. Per germline, CDR1 SGHRS and CDR2 YFSETQ. The CDR3 consists of 14 residues. CDR3 sequence reads: CASSYGQGNTEAFF. CDR3 nucleotides: TGCGCCAGCAGCTACGGACAGGGGAACACTGAAGCTTTCTTT.

This clonotype was seen more than once but under ten times. The genes are TRBV2 and TRBJ2-7, with a weak D call TRBD2 (6 bases). CDR1 is SNHLY and CDR2 is FYNNEI in the germline V gene. The CDR3 covers 12 residues. V lost 4 bases to trimming and J lost 10 bases, with 14 bases between them. CDR3 in DNA: TGTGCCAGCAGTGTTGGAGGGGTTGGTCAGTACGTC. Its protein is CASSVGGVGQYV.

CDR3 sequence (DNA): TGCGCCAGCAGGAGCCTGACAGGGTCCTACACAGATACGCAGTATTTT. Protein sequence: CASRSLTGSYTDTQYF. This sequence joins TRBV10-2 and TRBJ2-3; TRBD1 aligns across 7 bases. The germline V gene has CDR1 WSHSY and CDR2 SAAADI. The J segment lost 2 bases and the V segment lost 6 bases, leaving 11 bases of the junction unmatched. The CDR3 has 16 amino acids.

To note about this clonotype: The junction departs from the called germline gene at one end, perhaps through a read error. The J gene is TRBJ2-3, the V gene TRBV10-1; unclear D gene. Germline CDR1 is WNHNN and CDR2 is SYGVQD (reference sequence). The CDR3 runs to 13 residues. CDR3 region: CASSNKPTVTQYF. In DNA, the CDR3 is TGCGCCAGCAGTAACAAGCCCACAGTTACGCAGTATTTT.

The chain is built from TRBV11-2 and TRBJ2-1, with D possibly being TRBD2 (6 bases). CDR1 and CDR2 from the germline V gene are SGHAT and FQNNGV. V was trimmed by 5 bases and J by 0 bases, leaving 23 bases between them. The length of the CDR3 is 19 residues. CDR3 nucleotide sequence: TGTGCCAGCAGCCCACGCCGTTGGGGGGACCTAGTCTCCTACAATGAGCAGTTCTTC. Protein: CASSPRRWGDLVSYNEQFF.

The rearrangement uses TRBV5-5 and TRBJ1-3, with TRBD1 matching over 8 bases. Germline trimming cut 2 bases from V and 0 bases from J; bases unmatched to any gene: 4. CDR3 size: 16 residues. Germline V gene lookup returns CDR1 SGHKS and CDR2 YYEKEE (reference sequence). CDR3 coding DNA: TGTGCCAGCAGCTTACAGGGGGAGAGCTCTGGAAACACCATATATTTT. Its translation: CASSLQGESSGNTIYF.

This clonotype occurred a few times. DNA of the CDR3: TGTGCCAGCAGTGAAGGGCTGGGGCGACCCCTCCACTTT. Its translation: CASSEGLGRPLHF. The V and J genes are TRBV6-1 and TRBJ1-6; tentatively, D is TRBD1 (5 bases). This CDR3 comprises 13 residues. V lost 1 base and J 12 bases, leaving 10 bases between the germline ends. CDR1 is MNHNS and CDR2 is SASEGT in the germline V gene.

The J gene is TRBJ2-1, the V gene TRBV4-3; 11 nucleotides align to TRBD2. Trimming cost V 3 bases and J 14 bases; bases outside gene matches: 9. The CDR3 spans 14 residues. Germline lookup yields CDR1 LGHNA and CDR2 YSLEER. The CDR3 DNA sequence: TGCGCCAGCAGCCAGTTCATAGCGGGGGGGCTTGAGTTCTTC. It yields the protein CASSQFIAGGLEFF.

This clonotype was picked up many times. The gene calls are TRBV29-1 and TRBJ2-7; D is possibly TRBD1 or TRBD2 (5 bases each). The germline V and J ends were trimmed by 6 bases and 3 bases, with 15 bases remaining between them. CDR1 and CDR2 from the germline V gene are SQVTM and ANQGSEA. This CDR3 contains 13 residues. CDR3 in amino acids: CSVHEGLNYEQYF. DNA of the CDR3: TGCAGCGTCCACGAGGGGCTTAACTACGAGCAGTACTTC.

This chain joins TRBV4-3 and TRBJ2-1, with 8 bases matching TRBD1. J lost 4 bases, V lost 3 bases, and 5 bases had no gene match. Germline CDR1 is LGHNA and CDR2 is YSLEER. The CDR3 has 15 amino acids. CDR3 in DNA: TGCGCCAGCAGCCATGGACAGGGTCGATACAATGAGCAGTTCTTC. It encodes CASSHGQGRYNEQFF.

This clonotype came up a few times. V is TRBV14 and J is TRBJ2-1; D remains ambiguous. CDR3 length: 13 amino acids. From germline, CDR1 is SGHDN and CDR2 FVKESK. The ends were cut back, 0 bases at V and 4 bases at J, with 4 bases in the middle. This CDR3 is CASSQDPYNEQFF. DNA of the CDR3: TGTGCCAGCAGCCAAGACCCTTACAATGAGCAGTTCTTC.

In this sample, this clonotype turned up a few times. This chain connects TRBV6-6 to TRBJ2-7; D might be TRBD1 or TRBD2, each matching 6 bases. CDR3 length: 12 residues. The V end lost 8 bases, the J end lost 1 base, and 9 bases lay between the germline ends. Germline CDR1 reads MNHNY; CDR2 reads SVGAGI (reference sequence). CDR3 amino acids: CASGGPSYEQYF. The CDR3 bases are TGTGCCAGCGGGGGGCCTTCCTACGAGCAGTACTTC.

This clonotype was detected many times. V gene TRBV7-7 combines with J gene TRBJ2-1; D is perhaps TRBD2 (5 bases). Germline V gene lookup returns CDR1 SSHAT and CDR2 FNYEAQ (reference sequence). CDR3 length equals 13 residues. V dropped 1 base and J dropped 8 bases, with 9 bases sitting between them. This chain's CDR3 is CASSLDGVDEQFF. CDR3 DNA sequence: TGTGCCAGCAGCTTAGACGGGGTGGATGAGCAGTTCTTC.

The V gene is TRBV9, the J gene TRBJ1-2; TRBD1 might be the D (5 bases). This CDR3 comprises 14 residues. The V gene lost 5 bases and the J gene lost 2 bases, with 13 bases spanning the gap. CDR1 is SGDLS, CDR2 YYNGEE, per germline. CDR3 in DNA: TGTGCCAGCAGGCAGGGAGGGCCCAACTATGGCTACACCTTC. This translates into CASRQGGPNYGYTF.

A few counts support this clonotype. The chain is built from TRBV7-3 and TRBJ1-6, with 9 bases identical to TRBD1. Germline CDR1 and CDR2: SGHTA and FQGTGA. The CDR3 consists of 18 residues. V gave up 1 base and J gave up 10 bases; unmatched junction bases: 14. The chain's CDR3 is CASSLKGGTGFFGSPLHF. CDR3 in DNA: TGTGCCAGCAGCTTAAAGGGTGGGACAGGGTTTTTTGGGTCACCCCTCCACTTT.

V and J are TRBV4-3 and TRBJ2-6; D not certain. Trimming took off 0 bases at V and 1 base at J, with 4 bases between the two ends. The V gene's germline CDR1 is LGHNA and CDR2 YSLEER. The CDR3 spans 15 residues. The CDR3 DNA reads TGCGCCAGCAGCCAAGACGGGTCTGGGGCCAACGTCCTGACTTTC. This translates into CASSQDGSGANVLTF.

The chain links TRBV4-1 to TRBJ2-3; possibly TRBD2 for D (6 bases). This CDR3 is 15 amino acids long. Germline CDR1 is MGHRA and CDR2 is YSYEKL. The germline V and J ends were trimmed by 1 base and 1 base, with 9 bases remaining between them. CDR3 residues: CASSQVAGRTDTQYF. CDR3 bases: TGCGCCAGCAGCCAAGTCGCGGGGCGCACAGATACGCAGTATTTT.

The chain employs TRBV6-2 or TRBV6-3 and TRBJ2-7; D is unresolved. V was cut by 9 bases and J by 5 bases, with 20 bases left in between. The CDR3 runs 14 residues. The germline V gene encodes CDR1 MNHEY and CDR2 SVGEGT. CDR3 sequence reads: CASTGVPAPHEQYV. The CDR3, as DNA: TGTGCCAGTACTGGGGTCCCGGCGCCCCACGAGCAGTACGTC.

This clonotype was seen only a few times. The chain couples TRBV10-3 to TRBJ2-4, with D possibly matching TRBD1 (5 bases). The CDR3 sequence is 15 residues long. CDR1 is ENHRY, CDR2 SYGVKD, per germline. Trimming took 10 bases from V and 0 from J, leaving 16 bases between them. CDR3: CATADSDLAKNIQYF. For the CDR3, the DNA is TGTGCCACCGCAGACAGCGACTTAGCCAAAAACATTCAGTACTTC.

The chain has TRBV11-2 and TRBJ2-2; TRBD1 might be the D (5 bases). This CDR3 is built from 15 residues. The germline gives CDR1 SGHAT, CDR2 FQNNGV. Trimming left V 1 base short and J 0 bases short, with 6 bases between. In DNA, the CDR3 is TGTGCCAGCAGCTTAGGCAGGGCGAACACCGGGGAGCTGTTTTTT. Encoded protein: CASSLGRANTGELFF.

This clonotype was recorded at least ten times. The chain carries TRBV7-2 and TRBJ1-1; D not resolved. The V end lost 0 bases, the J end lost 1 base, and 6 bases lay between the germline ends. This CDR3 contains 14 residues. Looked up from germline, CDR1 is SGHTA and CDR2 is FQGNSA. The CDR3 sequence: CASSLAGENTEAFF. DNA for the CDR3: TGTGCCAGCAGCTTAGCAGGAGAGAACACTGAAGCTTTCTTT.